These 27 T cell receptor beta chains were all obtained from the same sample, sequenced in a study of beta chain features in type 1 diabetes. The isolated RNA, all of it, was reverse transcribed, so expressed TCRB transcripts were what got sequenced. Sequencing was performed with immunoSEQ multiplex PCR; in TCRdb, only in-frame clones are kept and a portion is missing. Of 220,000 or so clones in the sample, over 65% were seen once. Sequenced material: naive CD4+ T cells from blood. These TCRs come from a man aged 30 to 39 in good health.

The rearrangement joins TRBV27 to TRBJ2-7, with a weak D call TRBD1 (6 bases). This CDR3 is 13 amino acids long. The V and J ends lost 6 bases and 4 bases respectively, with 13 bases between them. Per the germline V gene, CDR1 is MNHEY and CDR2 is SMNVEV (reference sequence). CDR3 amino acids: CASSPAQGYEQYF. The CDR3 nucleotides are TGTGCCAGCAGCCCAGCACAGGGTTACGAGCAGTACTTC.

This chain links TRBV7-2 with TRBJ2-7; 8 bases match TRBD2. The CDR3 contains 15 residues. Germline CDR1 is SGHTA and CDR2 is FQGNSA. The ends lost 6 bases at V and 5 bases at J; junction bases unmatched: 12. CDR3 amino acids: CASSPGLAGLDEQYF. The CDR3 nucleotides read TGTGCCAGCAGTCCTGGGCTAGCGGGTCTGGACGAGCAGTACTTC.

This chain connects TRBV29-1 to TRBJ1-2; TRBD1 matches 7 bases. This CDR3 contains 13 residues. The V gene end was trimmed by 5 bases and the J gene end by 0 bases; junction bases not matched to a gene: 3. Germline CDR1 reads SQVTM; CDR2 reads ANQGSEA. The CDR3 protein is CSVQGETNYGYTF. CDR3 DNA: TGCAGCGTTCAGGGGGAGACTAACTATGGCTACACCTTC.

J is TRBJ2-3 and V is TRBV6-5; possibly TRBD2 for D (6 bases). This CDR3 region has 16 residues. Germline CDR1 reads MNHEY; CDR2 reads SVGAGI. The ends were cut back, 2 bases at V and 0 bases at J, with 12 bases in the middle. The CDR3: CASSYKAGFSTDTQYF. The CDR3 bases are TGTGCCAGCAGTTACAAAGCGGGCTTTAGCACAGATACGCAGTATTTT.

This clone was counted only a few times. V is TRBV4-1 and J is TRBJ2-7; D remains unclear. Germline CDR1 is MGHRA and CDR2 is YSYEKL. The V end was cut by 1 base, the J end by 2 bases, with 9 bases between. The CDR3 length is 14 residues. This CDR3 is CASSQGEETYEQYF. CDR3 sequence (DNA): TGCGCCAGCAGCCAAGGTGAGGAAACCTACGAGCAGTACTTC.

This clone was counted a few times. The V gene is TRBV27, the J gene TRBJ2-7; D might be TRBD2 (6 bases). The CDR3 extends over 14 amino acids. Germline V gene lookup returns CDR1 MNHEY and CDR2 SMNVEV (reference sequence). The V end was cut by 6 bases, the J end by 0 bases, with 12 bases between. CDR3 sequence reads: CASSASVSSYEQYF. CDR3 DNA: TGTGCCAGCAGCGCTAGCGTCAGCTCCTACGAGCAGTACTTC.

The gene calls are TRBV6-4 and TRBJ1-1; D not resolved. The CDR3 spans 13 residues. Germline loops: CDR1 MRHNA, CDR2 SNTAGT. V lost 3 bases, J lost 1 base, and 6 bases lay in between. The CDR3 spells CASSEGGNTEAFF. Here the CDR3 DNA reads TGTGCCAGCAGTGAGGGCGGGAACACTGAAGCTTTCTTT.

The chain is built from TRBV30 and TRBJ1-1, with TRBD1 as a possible D gene (5 bases). Germline CDR1 and CDR2: GTSNPN and SVGIG (reference sequence). The CDR3 runs to 14 residues. Trimming pared 4 bases from V and 8 bases from J, leaving 20 bases between. The CDR3 sequence is CAWTPRSGGSEAFF. DNA of the CDR3: TGTGCCTGGACCCCGCGCTCCGGGGGGTCCGAAGCTTTCTTT.

The rearrangement joins TRBV4-2 to TRBJ1-1; D is undetermined. Germline CDR1 and CDR2: LGHNA and YNFKEQ. Trimming took off 2 bases at V and 1 base at J, with 5 bases between the two ends. The CDR3 totals 13 residues. This CDR3 is CASSQYGNTEAFF. The CDR3 bases are TGTGCCAGCAGCCAATACGGGAACACTGAAGCTTTCTTT.

This clone was counted only a few times. The chain has TRBV30 and TRBJ1-3, with D possibly TRBD1 on 6 matching bases. The V and J ends lost 5 bases and 2 bases respectively, with 16 bases between them. The CDR3 is 15 residues long. Germline assignment: CDR1 GTSNPN and CDR2 SVGIG (reference sequence). The CDR3 loop reads CAWSEDSRAGNTIYF. CDR3 bases: TGTGCCTGGTCCGAGGACAGTCGAGCTGGAAACACCATATATTTT.

The chain has TRBV29-1 and TRBJ1-2, with D perhaps TRBD1 (6 bases). CDR3 length: 14 amino acids. Trimming removed 6 bases from V and 2 bases from J, with 16 bases in between. The germline CDR1 and CDR2 sequences are SQVTM and ANQGSEA. CDR3 loop: CSVTSTGANYGYTF. CDR3 DNA sequence: TGCAGCGTCACCTCGACAGGAGCCAACTATGGCTACACCTTC. The full variable domain, its missing parts supplied by reference TRBV29-1 and TRBJ1-2, is SAVISQKPSRDICQRGTSLTIQCQVDSQVTMMFWYRQQPGQSLTLIATANQGSEATYESGFVIDKFPISRPNLTFSTLTVSNMSPEDSSIYLCSVTSTGANYGYTFGSGTRLTVV.

This rearrangement joins TRBV6-5 to TRBJ1-2; 7 positions agree with TRBD1. CDR1 is MNHEY and CDR2 is SVGAGI in the germline V gene. CDR3 size: 14 residues. V gave up 2 bases and J gave up 2 bases; unmatched junction bases: 2. The CDR3: CASSYDRDNYGYTF. The CDR3 DNA reads as TGTGCCAGCAGTTACGACAGGGACAACTATGGCTACACCTTC.

This clone was found a few times. The chain combines TRBV7-9 with TRBJ2-1; D is undetermined. V was shortened by 6 bases and J by 3 bases, with 15 bases between the two germline ends. Germline CDR1 reads SEHNR; CDR2 reads FQNEAQ (reference sequence). The CDR3 sequence is 15 residues long. The CDR3 loop is CASSEGRTVYNEQFF. The DNA for the CDR3 is TGTGCCAGCAGTGAAGGACGGACGGTCTACAATGAGCAGTTCTTC.

The CDR3 DNA is TGCGCCAGCAGCCAAACTTCTAGCTCCTACAATGAGCAGTTCTTC. It yields the protein CASSQTSSSYNEQFF. The genes are TRBV4-3 and TRBJ2-1; no reliable D call. The ends were cut back, 2 bases at V and 0 bases at J, with 8 bases in the middle. The CDR3 contains 15 residues. The germline V gene has CDR1 LGHNA and CDR2 YSLEER.

In nucleotides, the CDR3 is TGTGCCTGGAGTGCCGGGGCGGACACTGAAGCTTTCTTT. Its translation: CAWSAGADTEAFF. The rearrangement uses TRBV30 and TRBJ1-1, with D perhaps TRBD1 (5 bases). Trimming pared 1 base from V and 3 bases from J, leaving 9 bases between. This CDR3 contains 13 residues. Germline V gene sequence: CDR1 GTSNPN, CDR2 SVGIG (reference sequence).

V and J are TRBV7-2 and TRBJ2-3; a possible D gene is TRBD1 (7 bases). CDR1 and CDR2 from the germline V gene are SGHTA and FQGNSA. V lost 3 bases to trimming and J lost 0 bases, with 13 bases between them. This CDR3 region has 16 residues. CDR3 region: CASSLEGARSTDTQYF. The CDR3 DNA reads as TGTGCCAGCAGCTTGGAGGGGGCGCGGAGCACAGATACGCAGTATTTT.

The rearrangement links TRBV5-4 to TRBJ2-3; TRBD2 aligns across 14 bases. CDR3 length: 18 amino acids. Germline CDR1 reads SGHNT; CDR2 reads YYREEE (reference sequence). With V trimmed by 2 bases and J by 6 bases, 11 bases remained unmatched. The CDR3 region is CASSLPGTSGRGGDTQYF. As DNA, the CDR3 is TGTGCCAGCAGCTTACCTGGGACTAGCGGGAGAGGAGGGGATACGCAGTATTTT.

The chain is built from TRBV2 and TRBJ2-5, with D tentatively TRBD1 (5 bases). V was shortened by 7 bases and J by 5 bases, with 8 bases between the two germline ends. From germline, CDR1 is SNHLY and CDR2 FYNNEI. The CDR3 is 11 amino acids. This CDR3 reads CASTGYETQYF. CDR3 nucleotide sequence: TGTGCCAGCACAGGGTACGAGACCCAGTACTTC.

This clone was seen only a few times. This chain connects TRBV29-1 to TRBJ2-7; 10 bases agree with TRBD1. V trimming: 6 bases; J trimming: 6 bases; junction bases outside the gene matches: 5. The germline V gene encodes CDR1 SQVTM and CDR2 ANQGSEA. This CDR3 has 12 residues. In DNA, the CDR3 is TGCAGCGTGCAGACAGGGGGCCGCGAGCAGTACTTC. Its translation: CSVQTGGREQYF.

This chain uses TRBV2 with TRBJ2-4; D perhaps matches TRBD2 (6 bases). Germline assignment: CDR1 SNHLY and CDR2 FYNNEI. The CDR3 totals 14 residues. V was trimmed by 4 bases and J by 3 bases, leaving 10 bases between them. CDR3 region: CASSAGRDKNIQYF. CDR3 in DNA: TGTGCCAGCAGTGCAGGGCGGGACAAAAACATTCAGTACTTC.

This clone has a single count. The chain is built from TRBV7-9 and TRBJ2-7; D ambiguous. The germline CDR1 and CDR2 sequences are SEHNR and FQNEAQ (reference sequence). The CDR3 is made up of 14 amino acids. Trimming left V 2 bases short and J 3 bases short, with 11 bases between. CDR3 sequence reads: CASSLMEQIYEQYF. The CDR3 DNA sequence: TGTGCCAGCAGCTTAATGGAACAGATCTACGAGCAGTACTTC. Drawing the rest from reference TRBV7-9 and TRBJ2-7, the complete variable domain is DTGVSQNPRHKITKRGQNVTFRCDPISEHNRLYWYRQTLGQGPEFLTYFQNEAQLEKSRLLSDRFSAERPKGSFSTLEIQRTEQGDSAMYLCASSLMEQIYEQYFGPGTRLTVT.

The rearrangement uses TRBV7-9 and TRBJ1-1; no definite D call. CDR1 SEHNR and CDR2 FQNEAQ come from the germline V gene (reference sequence). The V end was cut by 2 bases, the J end by 1 base, with 11 bases between. The CDR3 length is 15 residues. In DNA, the CDR3 is TGTGCCAGCAGCTTAATTGGCAGTTCGAACACTGAAGCTTTCTTT. Its protein is CASSLIGSSNTEAFF.

The chain is built from TRBV29-1 and TRBJ1-2; D unclear. There are 12 residues in the CDR3. Trimming stripped 6 bases from V and 4 bases from J, with 12 bases between. Per germline, CDR1 SQVTM and CDR2 ANQGSEA. CDR3 DNA sequence: TGCAGCGTAATGATAACTGGCTATGGCTACACCTTC. Translated: CSVMITGYGYTF.

The chain uses TRBV6-6 and TRBJ2-5; D gene ambiguous. The CDR3 covers 15 residues. In germline, CDR1 is MNHNY, CDR2 SVGAGI (reference sequence). V was trimmed by 6 bases and J by 5 bases, leaving 19 bases between them. The CDR3 nucleotides read TGTGCCAGCAGCAACGGGCGGCTGTCGTTTGAGACCCAGTACTTC. The encoded protein is CASSNGRLSFETQYF.

The V call is TRBV7-9, the J call TRBJ2-3; 12 nucleotides align to TRBD1. Germline lookup yields CDR1 SEHNR and CDR2 FQNEAQ (reference sequence). The CDR3 contains 13 residues. With 11 bases clipped from V and 6 bases from J, the junction kept 6 bases outside the gene matches. The CDR3 spells CAWGQGAKDTQYF. CDR3 nucleotide sequence: TGTGCCTGGGGACAGGGGGCGAAGGATACGCAGTATTTT.

The V and J genes are TRBV30 and TRBJ1-1; D is perhaps TRBD1 (6 bases). V shed 2 bases and J shed 2 bases, with 9 bases lying between them. The CDR3 consists of 13 residues. Germline V gives CDR1 GTSNPN, CDR2 SVGIG (reference sequence). The CDR3 region has the DNA TGTGCCTGGAGTCCAGGGGTTAACACTGAAGCTTTCTTT. Amino acids: CAWSPGVNTEAFF. Looking up the rest from reference TRBV30 and TRBJ1-1 gives the full variable domain: SQTIHQWPATLVQPVGSPLSLECTVEGTSNPNLYWYRQAAGRGLQLLFYSVGIGQISSEVPQNLSASRPQDRQFILSSKKLLLSDSGFYLCAWSPGVNTEAFFGQGTRLTVV.

The chain links TRBV30 to TRBJ2-6; D is undetermined. The V end was cut by 2 bases, the J end by 5 bases, with 7 bases between. The CDR3 is 13 residues long. Per germline, CDR1 GTSNPN and CDR2 SVGIG (reference sequence). The CDR3 loop reads CAWSNYRANVLTF. The CDR3, as DNA: TGTGCCTGGAGTAATTATAGGGCCAACGTCCTGACTTTC.